The T cell receptor (beta chain) described here comes from a study of siplizumab effects on memory and regulatory T cells. Study results and limitations: Memory cells seemed less diverse than naive T cells, which seemed major alloresponse contributors. Memory cells that were CD4+ and unstimulated gave rise to alloreactive sequences, which siplizumab significantly reduced. Confirmation was lacking for the suppressive function of proliferating Tregs derived from siplizumab cultures.

Turning to this clone: Its antigen is not identified.

Every sample had roughly 93,000 of its TCR templates assayed. Data came from immunoSEQ multiplex PCR; TCRdb stores just in-frame clones and leaves some out. The repertoire holds approximately 100,000 clones, with around 90% as singletons. The sequenced sample consisted of non-Treg CD4+ T cells sorted from blood. This receptor was obtained from a human donor in good health.

CDR3 bases: TGTGCCAGCAGGCATCGACTAGCGGGGAACACCGGGGAGCTGTTTTTT. Amino acid sequence: CASRHRLAGNTGELFF. The gene calls are TRBV11-3 and TRBJ2-2; the match to TRBD2 covers 10 bases. CDR3 length: 16 residues. After removal of 6 bases from V and 1 base from J, the junction contained 5 bases not matched to a gene. Germline V gene sequence: CDR1 SGHNT, CDR2 YENEEA.